A selection of T cell receptor beta chains follows, all from one sample in a study of regulatory T cells in long-lasting Graves disease. In TCRdb, the multiplex PCR reads were re-called with MiXCR into one record per CDR3 protein. Of 350,000 to 450,000 distinct CDR3 sequences in the sample, 14% to 15% were seen once. These sequences were also reported in another study, on T cells in Graves' hyperthyroidism and ophthalmopathy.

This specimen consisted of peripheral blood mononuclear cells (PBMCs), obtained at new diagnosis, from a patient treated with antithyroid drugs. All receptors come from a woman in her twenties or thirties with Graves disease. Both conserved end residues are trimmed from each CDR3. A D gene is named only where the DNA matches it firmly.

v_call	j_call	d_call	cdr3_aa
TRBV5-1	TRBJ1-4	TRBD1	ASSEGQGVGLSEKLF
TRBV4-1	TRBJ2-5	-	ASSQLGGETQY
TRBV9	TRBJ1-2	-	ASSVGAGRNYGYT
TRBV18	TRBJ1-4	TRBD1	ASSQPDRTGYEKLF
TRBV10-3	TRBJ2-4	-	AISDGRRTKNIQY
TRBV20-1	TRBJ2-7	-	SAPPENEQY
TRBV9	TRBJ2-5	TRBD2	ASSDGSKLTGGRETQY
TRBV19	TRBJ2-5	TRBD1	ATSIDGQGLYQETQY
TRBV3-1	TRBJ1-1	-	ASSPRVWLLNTEAF
TRBV20-1	TRBJ2-2	TRBD1	SARDPSTGGDTGELF
TRBV3-1	TRBJ2-1	TRBD2	ASNLAGGPGNEQF
TRBV4-1	TRBJ2-5	-	ASSQAGETQY
TRBV20-1	TRBJ1-1	-	SATDRKNTEAF
TRBV3-1	TRBJ2-3	-	ASSQDSSLAYQPYQSDTQY
TRBV15	TRBJ1-6	-	ATSRDPWRGSPLH
TRBV6-1	TRBJ2-7	-	ASSPAASDAYEQY
TRBV6-2/TRBV6-3	TRBJ1-1	-	ASRGGAFLAEAF
TRBV11-2	TRBJ2-7	-	ASSTPEGWEPYEQY
TRBV7-9	TRBJ2-5	-	ASSLNSQETQY
TRBV5-4	TRBJ2-5	-	ASSLPSSFQETQY
TRBV30	TRBJ1-5	-	AWSVGVGGFSGPQH
TRBV18	TRBJ2-7	-	ASSVSRAPLQY
TRBV20-1	TRBJ2-7	-	SAKGTSFSPEQY
TRBV27	TRBJ2-7	TRBD1	ASKVGTGLYEQY
TRBV9	TRBJ1-6	-	ASSVDLSYNSPLH
TRBV24-1	TRBJ2-3	TRBD2	ATSDPSGSVTDTQY
TRBV7-9	TRBJ2-1	TRBD2	ASSFVPSGYNEQF
TRBV19	TRBJ2-2	TRBD2	ASSITREGGELF